Listed here are 18 T cell receptor beta chains from one sample, sequenced in a study of cytomegalovirus exposure and HLA in healthy donors. PCR was performed using 60 Vbeta and 13 Jbeta primers. Method: immunoSEQ multiplex PCR; TCRdb's copy keeps in-frame clones and lacks some. The table records some 160,000 clones, under 90% of them present only once. The sample was PBMCs. These receptors were obtained from a boy aged 2 to 10 in good health and CMV-seronegative.

The V and J genes are TRBV20-1 and TRBJ2-1; the D gene is possibly TRBD1 (5 bases). Germline V gene data show CDR1 as DFQATT and CDR2 as SNEGSKA (reference sequence). Trimming removed 4 bases from V and 4 bases from J, with 5 bases in between. This CDR3 is built from 11 residues. CDR3: CSAKGYNEQFF. Here the CDR3 DNA reads TGCAGTGCTAAGGGGTACAATGAGCAGTTCTTC.

The chain carries TRBV7-2 and TRBJ1-2; D is ambiguous. Trimming removed 3 bases at V and 4 bases at J, with 9 bases between. In germline, CDR1 is SGHTA, CDR2 FQGNSA. This CDR3 region has 13 residues. CDR3 amino acids: CASSFIRGYGYTF. The CDR3 DNA reads as TGTGCCAGCAGCTTCATACGCGGCTATGGCTACACCTTC.

This chain joins TRBV19 and TRBJ1-5, with TRBD1 matching 9 bases. Unmatched junction bases numbered 6, after V lost 5 bases and J lost 4 bases. CDR1 is LNHDA and CDR2 is SQIVND in the germline V gene (reference sequence). The CDR3 loop spans 15 amino acids. The CDR3 DNA reads TGTGCCAGTAGTCTGGACGGGACAGGGAATCAGCCCCAGCATTTT. It encodes CASSLDGTGNQPQHF.

The rearrangement uses TRBV9 and TRBJ2-7; 9 bases align to TRBD1. The V gene's germline CDR1 is SGDLS and CDR2 YYNGEE. V was pared by 4 bases and J by 6 bases, with 11 bases of the junction left unmatched. The CDR3 is made up of 15 amino acids. CDR3 coding DNA: TGTGCCAGCAGCTCGTCACAGGGGGCTTCGGGCGAGCAGTACTTC. Its protein product is CASSSSQGASGEQYF.

The chain's CDR3 is CASSVAGNLYEQYF. CDR3 nucleotide sequence: TGCGCCAGCAGCGTAGCGGGAAATCTCTACGAGCAGTACTTC. This chain links TRBV10-2 with TRBJ2-7; 8 bases match TRBD2. The CDR3 contains 14 residues. J was trimmed by 3 bases and V by 6 bases; bases with no gene match: 7. Germline V CDR1 and CDR2: WSHSY, SAAADI.

As concerns this clone: A junction end diverges from the germline sequence, so it may reflect a read error. This sequence joins TRBV29-1 and TRBJ1-1; tentative D call: TRBD1 (5 bases). The length of the CDR3 is 14 residues. The germline V gene encodes CDR1 SQVTM and CDR2 ANQGSEA. The CDR3 DNA is TGCAGCGTTGACCCGGGGAGGGGAAGCACTGAAGCTTTTTTT. This codes for CSVDPGRGSTEAFF.

This clone occurred once. The rearrangement uses TRBV11-3 and TRBJ2-2; D unresolved. There are 13 residues in the CDR3. Trimming left V 2 bases short and J 8 bases short, with 9 bases between. Looked up from germline, CDR1 is SGHNT and CDR2 is YENEEA. CDR3 DNA: TGTGCCAGCAGCTTAATTAGCATTGGGGAGCTGTTTTTT. Protein product: CASSLISIGELFF. Looking up the rest from reference TRBV11-3 and TRBJ2-2 gives the full variable domain: EAGVVQSPRYKIIEKKQPVAFWCNPISGHNTLYWYLQNLGQGPELLIRYENEEAVDDSQLPKDRFSAERLKGVDSTLKIQPAELGDSAVYLCASSLISIGELFFGEGSRLTVL.

This clone was seen many times. The CDR3 DNA sequence: TGTGCCAGCAGTGACTCGGCAGGGGCCAATGAGCAGTTCTTC. Encoded protein: CASSDSAGANEQFF. The J gene is TRBJ2-1, the V gene TRBV6-4, with a weak D call TRBD1 (6 bases). This CDR3 spans 14 amino acids. Germline V gene sequence: CDR1 MRHNA, CDR2 SNTAGT. V was trimmed by 0 bases and J by 6 bases, leaving 9 bases between them.

The V gene is TRBV28, the J gene TRBJ2-5; perhaps TRBD1 as D (6 bases). From germline, CDR1 is MDHEN and CDR2 SYDVKM. The CDR3 is 15 residues long. V dropped 6 bases and J dropped 5 bases, with 19 bases sitting between them. CDR3 DNA sequence: TGTGCCAGCAGAACAATGCCAGGGGTGATCGAGACCCAGTACTTC. Its translation is CASRTMPGVIETQYF.

This chain joins TRBV9 and TRBJ1-2; D gene uncertain. The CDR3 loop spans 13 amino acids. The germline V gene has CDR1 SGDLS and CDR2 YYNGEE. Trimming stripped 1 base from V and 2 bases from J, with 6 bases between. The CDR3 here is CASSVSENYGYTF. DNA of the CDR3: TGTGCCAGCAGCGTATCCGAGAACTATGGCTACACCTTC.

This chain joins TRBV19 and TRBJ2-7; 10 positions agree with TRBD2. Trimming took 6 bases from V and 2 from J; bases not matched to a gene: 4. CDR3 length equals 14 residues. Germline CDR1 and CDR2: LNHDA and SQIVND (reference sequence). The CDR3 nucleotides are TGTGCCAGTAGCAAACTAGCGGGGACCTACGAGCAGTACTTC. Amino acid sequence: CASSKLAGTYEQYF.

The chain carries TRBV5-1 and TRBJ1-2, with D possibly matching TRBD1 (5 bases). The V gene lost 0 bases and the J gene lost 6 bases, with 12 bases spanning the gap. This CDR3 spans 14 amino acids. Looked up from germline, CDR1 is SGHRS and CDR2 is YFSETQ. Written as DNA, the CDR3 is TGCGCCAGCAGCTTGGATGGGCAGGGAAATGGCTACACCTTC. This gives the protein CASSLDGQGNGYTF.

The chain links TRBV30 to TRBJ1-1; weak D call: TRBD1 (5 bases). Trimming shortened V by 8 bases and J by 11 bases, and 18 bases separated the two germline ends. Germline CDR1 GTSNPN, CDR2 SVGIG (reference sequence). The CDR3 loop spans 11 amino acids. CDR3 coding DNA: TGTGCCATGAACTACGCGGGGGGGGCTTTCTTT. Translation: CAMNYAGGAFF.

The gene calls are TRBV2 and TRBJ1-6; possible D gene TRBD1, 5 bases. The germline V gene has CDR1 SNHLY and CDR2 FYNNEI. CDR3 size: 15 residues. Trimming shortened V by 6 bases and J by 6 bases, and 15 bases separated the two germline ends. As DNA, the CDR3 is TGTGCCAGCAGCGACGACAGCTCGCCTAATTCACCCCTCCACTTT. This sequence encodes CASSDDSSPNSPLHF.

This clone has a handful of counts. CDR3 DNA sequence: TGTGCCAGCAGCGGGGGAGGGGGTAATGAGCAGTTCTTC. Its translation is CASSGGGGNEQFF. This chain joins TRBV7-7 and TRBJ2-1; tentatively, D is TRBD2 (7 bases). The CDR3 contains 13 residues. V lost 5 bases and J 7 bases, leaving 12 bases between the germline ends. Looked up from germline, CDR1 is SSHAT and CDR2 is FNYEAQ (reference sequence).

The V and J genes are TRBV7-9 and TRBJ2-7; 10 bases are shared with TRBD2. J gave up 4 bases and V 4 bases, and 13 bases lay outside the gene matches. The CDR3 has 17 residues. Germline values: CDR1 SEHNR, CDR2 FQNEAQ (reference sequence). Here the CDR3 reads CASSWQTSGPSNYEQYF. The DNA for the CDR3 is TGTGCCAGCAGCTGGCAGACTAGCGGGCCAAGTAATTACGAGCAGTACTTC. The entire variable domain, with the rest obtained from reference TRBV7-9 and TRBJ2-7, is as follows: DTGVSQNPRHKITKRGQNVTFRCDPISEHNRLYWYRQTLGQGPEFLTYFQNEAQLEKSRLLSDRFSAERPKGSFSTLEIQRTEQGDSAMYLCASSWQTSGPSNYEQYFGPGTRLTVT.

The chain is built from TRBV9 and TRBJ1-1, with 7 bases identical to TRBD1. The trim removed 3 bases at V and 4 bases at J, leaving 15 bases unmatched. The CDR3 has 17 residues. CDR1 is SGDLS and CDR2 is YYNGEE in the germline V gene. The CDR3 coding sequence is TGTGCCAGCAGCGACCGACAGGGTTTATCCTTCGTCACTGAAGCTTTCTTT. Protein: CASSDRQGLSFVTEAFF.

This clone was picked up one time. The chain joins TRBV11-2 to TRBJ1-1; D unclear. The CDR3 is 13 residues long. CDR1 and CDR2 from the germline V gene are SGHAT and FQNNGV. Trimming cost V 0 bases and J 7 bases, with 9 bases left between them. The DNA for the CDR3 is TGTGCCAGCAGCTTAGATACTTCGTATGAAGCTTTCTTT. It yields the protein CASSLDTSYEAFF.